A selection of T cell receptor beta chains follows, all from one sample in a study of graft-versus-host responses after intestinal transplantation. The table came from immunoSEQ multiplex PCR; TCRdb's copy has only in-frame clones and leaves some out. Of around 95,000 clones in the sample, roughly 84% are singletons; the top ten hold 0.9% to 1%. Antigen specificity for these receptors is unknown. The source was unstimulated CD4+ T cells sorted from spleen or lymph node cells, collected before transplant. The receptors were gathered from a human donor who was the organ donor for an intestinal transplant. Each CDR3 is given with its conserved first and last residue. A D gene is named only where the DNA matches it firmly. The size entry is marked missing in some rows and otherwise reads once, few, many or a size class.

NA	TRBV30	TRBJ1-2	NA	CAWSTGQRGVYGYTF	TGTGCCTGGAGTACGGGTCAGCGGGGCGTCTATGGCTACACCTTC
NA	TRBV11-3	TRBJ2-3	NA	CASSLVGSTDTQYF	TGTGCCAGCAGCTTAGTGGGGAGCACAGATACGCAGTATTTT
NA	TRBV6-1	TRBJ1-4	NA	CASRGYEKLFF	TGTGCCAGCAGGGGCTATGAAAAACTGTTTTTT
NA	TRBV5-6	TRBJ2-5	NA	CASSRKETQYF	TGTGCCAGCAGCCGTAAAGAGACCCAGTACTTC
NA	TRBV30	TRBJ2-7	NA	CAWSKGSVNEQYF	TGTGCCTGGAGTAAAGGTTCTGTAAACGAGCAGTACTTC
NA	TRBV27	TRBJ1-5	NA	CASSLQGSGNQPQHF	TGTGCCAGCAGTTTACAGGGGTCGGGCAATCAGCCCCAGCATTTT
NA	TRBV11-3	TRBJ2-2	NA	CASRGTHDSGELFF	TGTGCCAGCCGAGGTACCCACGACAGCGGGGAGCTGTTTTTT
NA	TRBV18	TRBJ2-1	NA	CASSPPWDRGAYNEQFF	TGTGCCAGCTCACCACCATGGGACCGTGGGGCCTACAATGAGCAGTTCTTC
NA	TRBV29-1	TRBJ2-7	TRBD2	CSVAVSGGSYEQYF	TGCAGCGTTGCGGTGAGCGGGGGTTCCTACGAGCAGTACTTC
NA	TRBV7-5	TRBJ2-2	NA	CVRSFHGRRDTGELFF	TGTGTCAGAAGCTTCCACGGGCGCCGGGACACCGGGGAGCTGTTTTTT
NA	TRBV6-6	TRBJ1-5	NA	CASSYGRGGNQPQHF	TGTGCCAGCAGTTACGGTAGGGGTGGGAATCAGCCCCAGCATTTT
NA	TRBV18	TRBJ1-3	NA	CASSPQYSRSGNTIYF	TGTGCCAGCTCACCACAGTACAGCCGCTCTGGAAACACCATATATTTT
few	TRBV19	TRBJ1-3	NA	CASRSTTANSGNTIYF	TGTGCCAGTAGAAGTACGACAGCCAACTCTGGAAACACCATATATTTT
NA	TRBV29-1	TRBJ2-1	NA	CSEIRASSYNEQFF	TGCAGCGAGATTCGGGCTAGCTCGTACAATGAGCAGTTCTTC
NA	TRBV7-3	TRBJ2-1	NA	CASSLGAAYNEQFF	TGTGCCAGCAGCTTAGGGGCGGCTTACAATGAGCAGTTCTTC
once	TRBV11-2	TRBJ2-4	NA	CASSLEGGRLKNIQYF	TGTGCCAGCAGCTTAGAGGGGGGGCGTCTCAAAAACATTCAGTACTTC
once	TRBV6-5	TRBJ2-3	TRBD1	CASSSRTGGGTDTQYF	TGTGCCAGCAGTTCCCGGACAGGGGGCGGCACAGATACGCAGTATTTT
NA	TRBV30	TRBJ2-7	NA	CAWSVLGTPFTYEQYF	TGTGCCTGGAGTGTACTAGGGACGCCATTTACCTACGAGCAGTACTTC
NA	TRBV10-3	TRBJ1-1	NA	CAISESTIRGTSEAFF	TGTGCCATCAGTGAGTCCACAATCAGGGGCACATCTGAAGCTTTCTTT
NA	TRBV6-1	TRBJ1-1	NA	CASSGRTNALTEAFF	TGTGCCAGCAGTGGGAGAACTAACGCCCTGACTGAAGCTTTCTTT
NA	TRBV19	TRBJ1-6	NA	CASSASRGSPLHF	TGTGCCAGTAGTGCCTCCCGGGGTTCACCCCTCCACTTT
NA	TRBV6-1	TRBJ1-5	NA	CASRDTGYSNQPQHF	TGTGCCAGCAGGGACACAGGGTATAGCAATCAGCCCCAGCATTTT
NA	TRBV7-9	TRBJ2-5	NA	CASSSSGRETQYF	TGTGCCAGCAGCTCCTCGGGCCGGGAGACCCAGTACTTC
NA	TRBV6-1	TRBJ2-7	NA	CASITPTSISYEQYF	TGTGCCAGTATCACCCCGACCAGTATTTCCTACGAGCAGTACTTC
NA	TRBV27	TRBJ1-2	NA	CASTTATLGGYTF	TGTGCCAGCACTACCGCTACGCTGGGGGGGTACACCTTC
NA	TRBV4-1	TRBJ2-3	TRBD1	CASSQATTGARGTDTQYF	TGCGCCAGCAGCCAAGCTACCACAGGGGCTAGGGGGACAGATACGCAGTATTTT